Listed below are T cell receptor beta chains from one sample, sequenced in a study of blood T cell repertoires in COVID-19. TCRdb's table, derived via immunoSEQ multiplex PCR, lists solely in-frame clones and lacks some. Here the sample spans fewer than 350,000 clones, about 86% being singletons. The specimen was peripheral blood. These receptors all come from a woman aged 60-75 years with active or convalescent COVID-19. The CDR3 runs from the conserved cysteine through the conserved F or W. Each record gives: CDR3 length, V gene, clone size, D gene, J gene, CDR3 DNA, CDR3 protein. D genes are given only for firm matches. The size entry is marked missing in some rows and otherwise reads once, few, many or a size class.

>17|TRBV3-1/TRBV3-2|-|TRBD2|TRBJ2-2
TGTGCCAGCAGCCAAGAACTAGCGGGGGGGCCTCTCGGGGAGCTGTTTTTT
CASSQELAGGPLGELFF
>15|TRBV9|-|TRBD1|TRBJ1-1
TGTGCCAGCAGCGTAGGGACAGGGGGAGGCACTGAAGCTTTCTTT
CASSVGTGGGTEAFF
>15|TRBV3-1/TRBV3-2|few|-|TRBJ1-6
TGTGCCAGCAGCTTAAAGGGGGGGCTTAACTCACCCCTCCACTTT
CASSLKGGLNSPLHF
>15|TRBV2|-|-|TRBJ1-5
TGTGCCAGCAGTGAAAACAGTGAAAGCGGTCAGCCCCAGCATTTT
CASSENSESGQPQHF
>15|TRBV6-6|-|-|TRBJ2-7
TGTGCCAGCAGTTCTCCGGACAGGCGGGGCTACGAGCAGTACTTC
CASSSPDRRGYEQYF
>16|TRBV4-2|-|-|TRBJ2-1
TGTGCCAGCAGCCCTTCCGGGACAAGCCCCTACAATGAGCAGTTCTTC
CASSPSGTSPYNEQFF
>15|TRBV5-4|-|-|TRBJ2-7
TGTGCCAGCAGCCTCGCGGCTGGGGCCGAGTACGAGCAGTACTTC
CASSLAAGAEYEQYF
>12|TRBV2|-|TRBD1|TRBJ1-2
TGTGCCGGAGCCAGGGGGACGGAAGGCTACACCTTC
CAGARGTEGYTF
>11|TRBV24-1|once|-|TRBJ1-2
TGTGCCACCAGTGACTCGTATGGCTACACCTTC
CATSDSYGYTF
>14|TRBV5-6|-|-|TRBJ2-7
TGTGCCAGCAGCTTGGTTCAGGTAGGCCACGAGCAGTACTTC
CASSLVQVGHEQYF
>14|TRBV2|few|TRBD1|TRBJ1-4
TGTGCCAGCAGGCAGGACAGGGGGCAGGAAAAACTGTTTTTT
CASRQDRGQEKLFF
>14|TRBV2|-|TRBD1|TRBJ1-1
TGTGCCAGCAGGAGGACAGGGGATGACACTGAAGCTTTCTTT
CASRRTGDDTEAFF
>16|TRBV6-4|-|TRBD2|TRBJ2-1
TGTGCCAGCAGTCCTCTAGCGGGGGGCCCATACAATGAGCAGTTCTTC
CASSPLAGGPYNEQFF
>14|TRBV10-3|-|TRBD2|TRBJ2-7
TGTGCCATCAGAGTACTAGCGGGGGGGTACGAGCAGTACTTC
CAIRVLAGGYEQYF
>14|TRBV10-3|few|-|TRBJ2-3
TGTGCCATCGGGGGGGCAATTGGGACAGATACGCAGTATTTT
CAIGGAIGTDTQYF
>14|TRBV7-3|-|TRBD1|TRBJ1-1
TGTGCCAGCACCTCCAACAGGGGGAACACTGAAGCTTTCTTT
CASTSNRGNTEAFF